The next 27 T cell receptor beta chains were all read from a single sample in a study of spatial heterogeneity in lung cancer (dated by TCRdb to between 2019 and 2020). Broader findings and caveats from the paper: The tumor nonsynonymous mutation count correlated with the number of expanded intratumoral alpha and beta TCRs.

Libraries were made using 5' RACE. Sequencing instrument: NextSeq 500. The public sequencing data were trimmed at Q25 with fastp and processed into clonotypes with MiXCR by TCRdb, which kept only in-frame beta chains. For every CDR3 protein sequence, its rows merge into one entry that carries the most common genes and DNA. The sample table contains some 3,500 distinct CDR3 sequences; only one count was recorded for 25% to 30% of them. Around 23% of the sample comes from the top ten. The sample's time point label, in plain terms: sample taken at primary tumor resection. These TCRs are of unknown antigen specificity. Sequencing was performed on lung tumor tissue, taken at surgery. Every receptor here comes from a male donor with early-stage non-small cell lung cancer.

This clonotype has a handful of counts. The chain is built from TRBV18 and TRBJ2-1; TRBD2 is a possible D gene (6 bases). The germline gives CDR1 KGHSH, CDR2 LQKENI. Trimming took off 5 bases at V and 0 bases at J, with 14 bases between the two ends. This CDR3 contains 16 residues. The CDR3 DNA reads as TGTGCCAGCTCATTAAATAGCGGTGCCTCCTACAATGAGCAGTTCTTC. Its translation: CASSLNSGASYNEQFF. The full variable domain, with the rest looked up from reference TRBV18 and TRBJ2-1, is NAGVMQNPRHLVRRRGQEARLRCSPMKGHSHVYWYRQLPEEGLKFMVYLQKENIIDESGMPKERFSAEFPKEGPSILRIQQVVRGDSAAYFCASSLNSGASYNEQFFGPGTRLTVL.

By share of the sample, this clonotype is medium-sized. The rearrangement links TRBV12-3 or TRBV12-4 to TRBJ2-5, with unresolved D. Trimming removed 6 bases from V and 5 bases from J, with 13 bases in between. The CDR3 consists of 13 residues. The chain's CDR3 is CASRINLEETQYF. CDR3 nucleotide sequence: TGTGCCAGCAGGATAAATCTAGAGGAGACCCAGTACTTC.

This clonotype qualifies as medium-sized. The chain is built from TRBV19 and TRBJ2-2; D is perhaps TRBD2 (5 bases). The CDR3 is 12 amino acids. Germline CDR1 reads LNHDA; CDR2 reads SQIVND (reference sequence). Trimming took 8 bases from V and 6 from J, leaving 10 bases between them. The CDR3 sequence is CASSVEAGELFF. Written as DNA, the CDR3 is TGTGCCAGTTCCGTGGAGGCCGGGGAGCTGTTTTTT. Full variable domain (missing parts from reference TRBV19 and TRBJ2-2): DGGITQSPKYLFRKEGQNVTLSCEQNLNHDAMYWYRQDPGQGLRLIYYSQIVNDFQKGDIAEGYSVSREKKESFPLTVTSAQKNPTAFYLCASSVEAGELFFGEGSRLTVL.

Relative to its sample, this clonotype is medium-sized. The chain has TRBV9 and TRBJ1-2; 8 bases are shared with TRBD1. Germline values: CDR1 SGDLS, CDR2 YYNGEE. CDR3 length: 15 residues. V trimming: 7 bases; J trimming: 3 bases; junction bases outside the gene matches: 11. CDR3 loop: CASGNRGQEDYGYTF. CDR3 sequence (DNA): TGTGCCAGCGGGAATAGGGGACAGGAAGACTATGGCTACACCTTC.

This rearrangement joins TRBV5-1 to TRBJ2-1, with 8 nucleotides matching TRBD1. There are 13 residues in the CDR3. From germline, CDR1 is SGHRS and CDR2 YFSETQ. V trimming: 3 bases; J trimming: 10 bases; junction bases outside the gene matches: 6. CDR3: CASSSPGTGEQFF. In DNA, the CDR3 is TGCGCCAGCAGCTCGCCCGGGACAGGCGAGCAGTTCTTC.

The V call is TRBV29-1, the J call TRBJ2-5; D may be TRBD2 (6 bases). Trimming pared 5 bases from V and 1 base from J, leaving 8 bases between. CDR3 length: 12 amino acids. CDR1 is SQVTM and CDR2 is ANQGSEA in the germline V gene. CDR3 coding DNA: TGCAGCGTTAGGCGGGGCCAAGAGACCCAGTACTTC. Its protein is CSVRRGQETQYF.

The sample holds a few counts of this clonotype. The chain combines TRBV28 with TRBJ2-7; D is perhaps TRBD1 (6 bases). The CDR3 is 14 residues long. Germline V CDR1 and CDR2: MDHEN, SYDVKM. The V and J ends lost 2 bases and 2 bases respectively, with 10 bases between them. The CDR3 protein is CASSLRDNAYEQYF. CDR3 in DNA: TGTGCCAGCAGTTTAAGGGACAATGCCTACGAGCAGTACTTC. The whole variable domain, remainder taken from reference TRBV28 and TRBJ2-7, is DVKVTQSSRYLVKRTGEKVFLECVQDMDHENMFWYRQDPGLGLRLIYFSYDVKMKEKGDIPEGYSVSREKKERFSLILESASTNQTSMYLCASSLRDNAYEQYFGPGTRLTVT.

By share of the sample, this clonotype is medium-sized. The chain links TRBV9 to TRBJ1-2; 7 nucleotides align to TRBD1. Germline assignment: CDR1 SGDLS and CDR2 YYNGEE. The V and J ends lost 3 bases and 4 bases, in that order; junction bases with no gene match: 9. This CDR3 region has 15 residues. The chain's CDR3 is CASSGGQTTPYGYTF. The CDR3 DNA sequence: TGTGCCAGCAGCGGGGGACAGACAACCCCCTATGGCTACACCTTC.

The chain joins TRBV11-2 to TRBJ2-3; 10 bases agree with TRBD1. Germline V lookup: CDR1 SGHAT, CDR2 FQNNGV. The junction had 5 bases not matched to a gene; V was cut back by 4 bases and J by 7 bases. This CDR3 comprises 14 residues. In nucleotides, the CDR3 is TGTGCCAGCAGCTCCGGGACAGGGGATTATACGCAGTATTTT. Amino acid sequence: CASSSGTGDYTQYF.

This clonotype was seen a few times. The chain has TRBV20-1 and TRBJ2-3; D not certain. The germline V gene has CDR1 DFQATT and CDR2 SNEGSKA (reference sequence). V dropped 3 bases and J dropped 2 bases, with 6 bases sitting between them. The CDR3 extends over 12 amino acids. The CDR3 is CSASSPTDTQYF. As DNA, the CDR3 is TGCAGTGCTAGCAGCCCCACAGATACGCAGTATTTT.

This chain links TRBV3-1 with TRBJ1-1; D is ambiguous. This CDR3 spans 11 amino acids. Germline loops: CDR1 LGHDT, CDR2 YNNKEL (reference sequence). The V gene lost 3 bases and the J gene lost 5 bases, with 4 bases spanning the gap. In DNA form, the CDR3 reads TGTGCCAGCAGCCACGCGACTGAAGCTTTCTTT. This sequence encodes CASSHATEAFF.

This clonotype has only a few counts. The V and J genes are TRBV6-6 and TRBJ2-7; D perhaps matches TRBD2 (5 bases). The V and J ends lost 6 bases and 0 bases respectively, with 15 bases between them. This CDR3 has 15 residues. CDR1 and CDR2 from the germline V gene are MNHNY and SVGAGI (reference sequence). The CDR3 region has the DNA TGTGCCAGCAGACACTCCGGACTGGACTCCTACGAGCAGTACTTC. Residues: CASRHSGLDSYEQYF.

This clonotype was found a few times. The rearrangement links TRBV7-6 to TRBJ2-3, with D possibly being TRBD2 (6 bases). CDR1 and CDR2 (germline): SGHVS, FNYEAQ. V was clipped by 5 bases and J by 2 bases, with 11 bases between them. CDR3 length: 14 residues. The CDR3 region is CASSPGLLTDTQYF. The CDR3 DNA reads TGTGCCAGCAGCCCTGGACTACTCACAGATACGCAGTATTTT.

Only one count was recorded for this clonotype. This chain links TRBV7-2 with TRBJ2-2; D unclear. The germline V gene has CDR1 SGHTA and CDR2 FQGNSA. Between the trimmed V and J ends, which lost 1 base and 2 bases, there was a span of 8 bases. The CDR3 sequence is 15 residues long. CDR3 loop: CASSLVAVNTGELFF. In nucleotides, the CDR3 is TGTGCCAGCAGCTTAGTGGCCGTTAACACCGGGGAGCTGTTTTTT.

This clonotype has just a few counts. This chain joins TRBV3-1 and TRBJ2-7; tentatively, D is TRBD1 (6 bases). The CDR3 contains 13 residues. CDR1 is LGHDT and CDR2 is YNNKEL in the germline V gene (reference sequence). Trimming shortened V by 5 bases and J by 2 bases, and 10 bases separated the two germline ends. This CDR3 is CASSTRDTYEQYF. The CDR3 DNA reads as TGTGCCAGCAGCACCCGGGACACCTACGAGCAGTACTTC.

This clonotype is judged medium-sized. J is TRBJ2-7 and V is TRBV7-8; 12 nucleotides agree with TRBD2. From germline, CDR1 is SGHVS and CDR2 FQNEAQ. Trimming cost V 5 bases and J 4 bases; bases outside gene matches: 15. The CDR3 length is 18 residues. CDR3 coding DNA: TGTGCCAGCAGCCGCCCAATACTAGCGGGAGGTCCAACTTACGAGCAGTACTTC. It yields the protein CASSRPILAGGPTYEQYF. Drawing the rest from reference TRBV7-8 and TRBJ2-7, the complete variable domain is GAGVSQSPRYKVAKRGQDVALRCDPISGHVSLFWYQQALGQGPEFLTYFQNEAQLDKSGLPSDRFFAERPEGSVSTLKIQRTQQEDSAVYLCASSRPILAGGPTYEQYFGPGTRLTVT.

By its share, this clonotype is medium-sized (0.01 to 0.1%). The genes are TRBV6-1 and TRBJ1-1; 8 positions match TRBD1. V lost 5 bases to trimming and J lost 1 base; unmatched junction nucleotides: 3. Germline-derived CDR1 and CDR2 are MNHNS and SASEGT. The length of the CDR3 is 14 residues. As DNA, the CDR3 is TGTGCCAGCAGTACAGGGGGGTCGAACACTGAAGCTTTCTTT. This codes for CASSTGGSNTEAFF.

V usage is TRBV5-1 and J usage is TRBJ2-6; the D is unclear. V lost 3 bases and J lost 0, with 10 bases in between. The germline V gene encodes CDR1 SGHRS and CDR2 YFSETQ. The CDR3 is 16 residues long. In nucleotides, the CDR3 is TGCGCCAGCAGCTCGAGATTTGCCTCTGGGGCCAACGTCCTGACTTTC. Its translation: CASSSRFASGANVLTF.

V and J are TRBV12-3 or TRBV12-4 and TRBJ2-7; D tentatively reads TRBD1 or TRBD2 (5 bases each). V dropped 1 base and J dropped 9 bases, with 13 bases sitting between them. The CDR3 sequence is 13 residues long. CDR3 nucleotides: TGTGCCAGCAGTTTAGGGGGGTTCAACGGGCAGTACTTC. Encoded protein: CASSLGGFNGQYF.

By proportion, this clonotype is medium-sized. The chain carries TRBV7-3 and TRBJ2-3; TRBD2 matches 10 bases. The V gene end was trimmed by 6 bases and the J gene end by 1 base; junction bases not matched to a gene: 4. The CDR3 consists of 15 residues. CDR1 SGHTA and CDR2 FQGTGA come from the germline V gene. Here the CDR3 reads CASSPGTSGTDTQYF. CDR3 nucleotide sequence: TGTGCCAGCAGTCCGGGGACTAGCGGCACAGATACGCAGTATTTT.

By sample fraction, this clonotype is medium-sized. V is TRBV7-9 and J is TRBJ2-7; no firm D call. Germline CDR1 SEHNR, CDR2 FQNEAQ (reference sequence). This CDR3 spans 12 amino acids. Trimming removed 5 bases at V and 5 bases at J, with 10 bases between. CDR3 protein: CASSLDLNEQYF. DNA for the CDR3: TGTGCCAGCAGCCTTGACCTGAACGAGCAGTACTTC. The full variable domain, completed using reference TRBV7-9 and TRBJ2-7, is DTGVSQNPRHKITKRGQNVTFRCDPISEHNRLYWYRQTLGQGPEFLTYFQNEAQLEKSRLLSDRFSAERPKGSFSTLEIQRTEQGDSAMYLCASSLDLNEQYFGPGTRLTVT.

This clonotype was counted at least ten times. V and J are TRBV20-1 and TRBJ2-5, with 12 bases that match TRBD2. This CDR3 comprises 18 residues. The V gene end was trimmed by 5 bases and the J gene end by 5 bases; junction bases not matched to a gene: 18. CDR1 and CDR2 (germline): DFQATT, SNEGSKA (reference sequence). Here the CDR3 DNA reads TGCAGTGCTCTTTACAAGTCTCTAGCGGGGGGGTGGTGGGAGACCCAGTACTTC. This sequence encodes CSALYKSLAGGWWETQYF.

The table lists this clonotype with a few counts. The chain combines TRBV6-5 with TRBJ2-1; TRBD2 agrees at 11 bases. Germline assignment: CDR1 MNHEY and CDR2 SVGAGI. Trimming cost V 2 bases and J 2 bases; bases outside gene matches: 2. The CDR3 loop spans 16 amino acids. In DNA form, the CDR3 reads TGTGCCAGCAGTTACACTAGCGGGAGAACCTACAATGAGCAGTTCTTC. Its translation: CASSYTSGRTYNEQFF.

This clonotype is medium-sized by share. The rearrangement joins TRBV6-5 to TRBJ2-1; 7 bases are shared with TRBD2. Germline V gene data show CDR1 as MNHEY and CDR2 as SVGAGI. The CDR3 totals 14 residues. Trimming cost V 2 bases and J 3 bases; bases outside gene matches: 1. CDR3 DNA: TGTGCCAGCAGTTACCGGGACTACTACAATGAGCAGTTCTTC. Protein product: CASSYRDYYNEQFF.

This clonotype was found a few times. The rearrangement links TRBV3-1 to TRBJ2-4; D is perhaps TRBD2 (5 bases). The CDR3 is 14 residues long. Germline CDR1 LGHDT, CDR2 YNNKEL (reference sequence). V was clipped by 0 bases and J by 9 bases, with 12 bases between them. The chain's CDR3 is CASSQDVTGFIQYF. As DNA, the CDR3 is TGTGCCAGCAGCCAAGATGTGACGGGGTTCATTCAGTACTTC.

In its sample, this clonotype is medium-sized. The chain couples TRBV7-9 to TRBJ2-4; tentatively, D is TRBD2 (6 bases). V was shortened by 0 bases and J by 1 base, with 10 bases between the two germline ends. Germline loops: CDR1 SEHNR, CDR2 FQNEAQ (reference sequence). This CDR3 region has 16 residues. CDR3 bases: TGTGCCAGCAGCTTAGCTGGAGGGCTCGCCAAAAACATTCAGTACTTC. Translation gives CASSLAGGLAKNIQYF.

The V and J genes are TRBV11-3 and TRBJ1-1; 9 bases are shared with TRBD1. CDR1 and CDR2 (germline): SGHNT, YENEEA. The V gene end was trimmed by 3 bases and the J gene end by 4 bases; junction bases not matched to a gene: 6. The CDR3 has 15 amino acids. CDR3 amino acids: CASSFTGGASTEAFF. CDR3 in DNA: TGTGCCAGCAGCTTTACAGGGGGCGCGTCCACTGAAGCTTTCTTT. Full variable domain (remainder filled in from reference TRBV11-3 and TRBJ1-1): EAGVVQSPRYKIIEKKQPVAFWCNPISGHNTLYWYLQNLGQGPELLIRYENEEAVDDSQLPKDRFSAERLKGVDSTLKIQPAELGDSAVYLCASSFTGGASTEAFFGQGTRLTVV.